These 13 T cell receptor beta chains originate from one sample sequenced in a study of blood T cell repertoires in COVID-19. Measured with immunoSEQ multiplex PCR; TCRdb has only the in-frame clones, and not every one. Of about 83,000 clones in the sample, about 90% were seen once. Sequenced sample: peripheral blood. The origin of the receptors is a woman aged 45 to 65 with active or convalescent COVID-19.

In its sample, this clone was seen a few times. The CDR3 coding sequence is TGTGCCAGCAGCCGCCTCGGGAGTGGCACCGGGGAGCTGTTTTTT. Encoded protein: CASSRLGSGTGELFF. The chain recombines TRBV7-3 with TRBJ2-2, with D perhaps matching TRBD2 (6 bases). The CDR3 totals 15 residues. Looked up from germline, CDR1 is SGHTA and CDR2 is FQGTGA. Trimming took 5 bases from V and 4 from J, leaving 14 bases between them.

This chain uses TRBV10-3 with TRBJ2-3; D gene unclear. Germline V gives CDR1 ENHRY, CDR2 SYGVKD. This CDR3 comprises 18 residues. Trimming removed 0 bases from V and 5 bases from J, with 21 bases in between. The CDR3 spells CAISESNAPGLSKDTQYF. Written as DNA, the CDR3 is TGTGCCATCAGTGAGTCGAATGCCCCAGGTCTCAGTAAAGATACGCAGTATTTT.

The gene calls are TRBV12-5 and TRBJ1-2, with D unclear. Germline assignment: CDR1 LGHNT and CDR2 FRNRAP. The CDR3 is made up of 15 amino acids. The V end lost 0 bases, the J end lost 2 bases, and 10 bases lay between the germline ends. DNA for the CDR3: TGTGCTAGTGGTTTGGTACGGGATCGAAACTATGGCTACACCTTC. This sequence encodes CASGLVRDRNYGYTF.

The chain is built from TRBV6-6 and TRBJ2-7; maybe TRBD1 (6 bases). This CDR3 spans 15 amino acids. Per germline, CDR1 MNHNY and CDR2 SVGAGI (reference sequence). The ends were cut back, 2 bases at V and 2 bases at J, with 13 bases in the middle. This CDR3 is CASSYLGTKTYEQYF. The CDR3 DNA is TGTGCCAGCAGTTACCTCGGGACAAAAACCTACGAGCAGTACTTC.

The rearrangement joins TRBV3-1 (or the pseudogene TRBV3-2) to TRBJ2-7, with D hard to call. V lost 1 base and J 4 bases, leaving 11 bases between the germline ends. The CDR3 sequence is 14 residues long. Germline lookup yields CDR1 LGHDT and CDR2 YNNKEL (reference sequence). The CDR3 DNA is TGTGCCAGCAGCCAAGCATTTGACTTTTACGAGCAGTACTTC. Translating gives CASSQAFDFYEQYF.

The J gene is TRBJ1-2, the V gene TRBV6-5; 7 bases are shared with TRBD1. This CDR3 contains 12 residues. Germline V gives CDR1 MNHEY, CDR2 SVGAGI. V trimming: 10 bases; J trimming: 3 bases; junction bases outside the gene matches: 5. The DNA of the CDR3 is TGTGCCATCCCGGGACAGTACTATGGCTACACCTTC. Its translation is CAIPGQYYGYTF.

The chain recombines TRBV6-2 or TRBV6-3 with TRBJ1-2; TRBD1 matches at 9 bases. The CDR3 sequence is 15 residues long. V lost 5 bases and J lost 4; bases outside the gene matches: 8. The germline V gene has CDR1 MNHEY and CDR2 SVGEGT. Here the CDR3 DNA reads TGTGCCAGCAGTCCCCGGGACAGGGTAGTCTATGGCTACACCTTC. As protein: CASSPRDRVVYGYTF.

This clone was counted once. V gene TRBV6-5 combines with J gene TRBJ1-3, with 9 bases fitting TRBD1. V trimming: 6 bases; J trimming: 0 bases; junction bases outside the gene matches: 3. The CDR3 runs 15 residues. Germline values: CDR1 MNHEY, CDR2 SVGAGI. CDR3 nucleotides: TGTGCCAGCAGGGGGACAGGGAGCTCTGGAAACACCATATATTTT. This sequence encodes CASRGTGSSGNTIYF.

This chain uses TRBV19 with TRBJ2-3; no clear D gene. Per germline, CDR1 LNHDA and CDR2 SQIVND (reference sequence). The CDR3 consists of 13 residues. The V end was cut by 1 base, the J end by 7 bases, with 9 bases between. This chain's CDR3 is CASSIGLVNTQYF. As DNA, the CDR3 is TGTGCCAGTAGTATAGGACTTGTAAATACGCAGTATTTT.

This chain joins TRBV12-3 or TRBV12-4 and TRBJ2-7; D is unclear. CDR3 size: 12 residues. V lost 5 bases, J lost 7 bases, and 12 bases lay in between. The CDR3 loop is CASSRLSREQYF. The DNA of the CDR3 is TGTGCCAGCAGTCGCCTCTCTCGGGAGCAGTACTTC.

The chain carries TRBV29-1 and TRBJ2-2; a weak D match, TRBD2 (5 bases). With 7 bases removed from V and 6 bases from J, the gap between germline ends came to 12 bases. Germline CDR1 SQVTM, CDR2 ANQGSEA. CDR3 length: 12 residues. In DNA form, the CDR3 reads TGCAGCGGGGAGACCCGCCCCGGGGAGCTGTTTTTT. It is translated as CSGETRPGELFF.

The rearrangement joins TRBV2 to TRBJ1-1, with D possibly matching TRBD1 (6 bases). The CDR3 consists of 15 residues. V lost 7 bases and J 0 bases, leaving 15 bases between the germline ends. The germline V gene encodes CDR1 SNHLY and CDR2 FYNNEI. This chain's CDR3 is CASITTGELNTEAFF. For the CDR3, the DNA is TGTGCCAGCATTACGACAGGAGAATTGAACACTGAAGCTTTCTTT.

This clone was seen a handful of times. The V and J genes are TRBV7-3 and TRBJ1-1; perhaps TRBD1 as D (5 bases). In germline, CDR1 is SGHTA, CDR2 FQGTGA. The V and J ends lost 4 bases and 3 bases respectively, with 9 bases between them. The CDR3 is 13 residues long. The chain's CDR3 is CASSSDRDTEAFF. Written as DNA, the CDR3 is TGTGCCAGCAGCTCTGACAGAGACACTGAAGCTTTCTTT.